This T cell receptor (beta chain) came from a study of blood T cells in healthy people across ages. Germline assignment: CDR1 DFQATT and CDR2 SNEGSKA (reference sequence). The CDR3 has 16 amino acids. V gave up 5 bases and J gave up 0 bases; unmatched junction bases: 3. For the second PCR, which ran for 7 to 11 cycles, a sample-barcoded 5' primer and a J-beta primer mix were used. Every single cDNA molecule received a tag from a template-switch adaptor with 12 random nucleotides. TCRdb re-called the 5' RACE reads with MiXCR, one entry per CDR3 protein. Seen here are fewer than 700,000 distinct CDR3 sequences, more than 45% observed once, and the top ten hold roughly 24%. Peripheral blood samples of approximately 10 milliliters were drawn from each donor.

This TCR was sampled from a man older than 75 in good health. The sample was blood. This chain uses TRBV20-1 with TRBJ2-5, with TRBD2 matching 16 bases. The CDR3 nucleotides are TGCAGTGCTGGGACTAGCGGGGGGGCTTACCAAGAGACCCAGTACTTC. As protein: CSAGTSGGAYQETQYF.